This T cell receptor beta chain was recovered during a study of T cell responses to AZD1222 COVID-19 vaccine. V lost 0 bases to trimming and J lost 4 bases, with 12 bases between them. The V gene's germline CDR1 is SQVTM and CDR2 ANQGSEA. This CDR3 region has 14 residues. Sequencing used immunoSEQ multiplex PCR; TCRdb keeps in-frame clones, though not all of them. Of fewer than 85,000 clones listed, approximately 83% are singletons. About this clone itself: No antigen is known for it.

General study points: The donors showed a predominance of white British ancestry and of females, with possible underestimation of clonal diversity.

The V and J genes are TRBV29-1 and TRBJ1-2; D uncertain. This specimen was peripheral blood, taken 28 days after the second AZD1222 dose. The clonotype originates from an adult who received the AZD1222 COVID-19 vaccine. In nucleotides, the CDR3 is TGCAGCGTTGAAGATCTTCCGGGGAGCTATGGCTACACCTTC. This translates into CSVEDLPGSYGYTF.